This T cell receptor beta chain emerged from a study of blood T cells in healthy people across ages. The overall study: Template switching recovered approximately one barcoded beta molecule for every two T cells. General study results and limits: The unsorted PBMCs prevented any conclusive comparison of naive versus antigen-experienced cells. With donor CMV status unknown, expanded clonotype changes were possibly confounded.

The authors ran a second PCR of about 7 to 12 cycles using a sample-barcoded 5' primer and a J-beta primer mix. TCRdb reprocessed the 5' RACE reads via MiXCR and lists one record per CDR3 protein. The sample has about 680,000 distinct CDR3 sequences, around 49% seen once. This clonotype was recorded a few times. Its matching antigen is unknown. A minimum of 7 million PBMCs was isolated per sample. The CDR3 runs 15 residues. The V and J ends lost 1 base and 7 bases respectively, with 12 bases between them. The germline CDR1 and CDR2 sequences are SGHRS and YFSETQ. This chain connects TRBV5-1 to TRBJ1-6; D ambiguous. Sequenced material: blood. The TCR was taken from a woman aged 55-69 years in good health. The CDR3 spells CASSLNGLNNSPLHF. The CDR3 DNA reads TGCGCCAGCAGCTTGAATGGGTTGAACAATTCACCCCTCCACTTT.